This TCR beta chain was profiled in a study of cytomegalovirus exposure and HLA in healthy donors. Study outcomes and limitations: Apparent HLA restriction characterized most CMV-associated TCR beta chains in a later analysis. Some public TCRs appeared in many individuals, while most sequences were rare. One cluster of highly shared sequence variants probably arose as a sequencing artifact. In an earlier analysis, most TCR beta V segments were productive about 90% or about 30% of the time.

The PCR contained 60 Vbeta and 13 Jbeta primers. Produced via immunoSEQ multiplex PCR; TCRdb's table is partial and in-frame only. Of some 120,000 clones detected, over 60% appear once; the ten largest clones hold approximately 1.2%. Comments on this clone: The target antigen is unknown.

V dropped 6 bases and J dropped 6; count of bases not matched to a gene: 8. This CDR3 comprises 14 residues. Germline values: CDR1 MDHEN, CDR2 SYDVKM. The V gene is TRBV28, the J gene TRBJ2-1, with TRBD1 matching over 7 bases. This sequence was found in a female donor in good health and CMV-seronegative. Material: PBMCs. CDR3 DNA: TGTGCCAGCAGGCAACCAGGGGGTATCAATGAGCAGTTCTTC. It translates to CASRQPGGINEQFF.